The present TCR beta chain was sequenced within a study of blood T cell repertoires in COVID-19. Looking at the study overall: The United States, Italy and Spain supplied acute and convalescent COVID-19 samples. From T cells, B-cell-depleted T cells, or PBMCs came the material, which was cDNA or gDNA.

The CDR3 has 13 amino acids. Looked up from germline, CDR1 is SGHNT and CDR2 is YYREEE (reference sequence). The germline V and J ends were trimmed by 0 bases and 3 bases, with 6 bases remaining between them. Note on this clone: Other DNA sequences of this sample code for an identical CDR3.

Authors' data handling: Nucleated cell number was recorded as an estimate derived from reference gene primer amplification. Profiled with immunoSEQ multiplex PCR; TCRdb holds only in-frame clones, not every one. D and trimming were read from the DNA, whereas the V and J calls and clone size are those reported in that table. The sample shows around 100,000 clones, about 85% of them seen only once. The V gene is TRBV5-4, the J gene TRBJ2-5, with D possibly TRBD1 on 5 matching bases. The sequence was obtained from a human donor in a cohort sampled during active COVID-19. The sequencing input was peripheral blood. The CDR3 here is CASSLAREETQYF. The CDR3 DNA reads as TGTGCCAGCAGCTTGGCCAGGGAAGAGACCCAGTACTTC.